Presented here are 4 T cell receptor beta chains from one specimen sequenced in a study of response to subunit inactivated influenza vaccine. A single record per CDR3 protein comes from TCRdb applying MiXCR to the RT-PCR reads. The sample has about 800,000 distinct CDR3 sequences, 20% to 25% seen once; the top ten hold about 10%. Sequencing was performed on PBMCs from blood, taken more than 4 days after vaccination. These receptor sequences come from a middle-aged man who received an inactivated influenza vaccine.

This clonotype showed up just a few times. The V gene is TRBV7-6, the J gene TRBJ2-7; the D is unclear. The ends were cut back, 2 bases at V and 2 bases at J, with 19 bases in the middle. This CDR3 comprises 17 residues. Per germline, CDR1 SGHVS and CDR2 FNYEAQ. This chain's CDR3 is CASSLTVMSNLPYEQYF. Written as DNA, the CDR3 is TGTGCCAGCAGCTTAACAGTTATGAGTAATCTCCCCTACGAGCAGTACTTC.

This clonotype has ten or more counts. This rearrangement joins TRBV6-2 or TRBV6-3 to TRBJ2-7; 8 bases line up with TRBD1. The germline CDR1 and CDR2 sequences are MNHEY and SVGEGT. V lost 5 bases and J lost 5; bases outside the gene matches: 8. The CDR3 covers 14 residues. The CDR3 DNA is TGTGCCAGCAGTATTCAGGGGGCAGGCGACGAGCAGTACTTC. It encodes CASSIQGAGDEQYF.

This clonotype was counted only a few times. This sequence joins TRBV20-1 and TRBJ1-3; 7 bases agree with TRBD1. The CDR3 has 12 residues. Germline CDR1 DFQATT, CDR2 SNEGSKA (reference sequence). Trimming cost V 4 bases and J 6 bases; bases outside gene matches: 3. DNA for the CDR3: TGCAGTGCTACAGGGGGATTAAACACCATATATTTT. Translated: CSATGGLNTIYF.

The genes are TRBV28 and TRBJ2-7; the match to TRBD2 covers 8 bases. Trimming cost V 3 bases and J 5 bases; bases outside gene matches: 9. CDR3 size: 15 residues. CDR1 is MDHEN, CDR2 SYDVKM, per germline. CDR3 sequence reads: CASSFTGGFIHEQYF. The DNA for the CDR3 is TGTGCCAGCAGTTTCACGGGGGGGTTTATCCACGAGCAGTACTTC.